The text below deals with one T cell receptor (beta chain). Antigen unknown. Per the germline V gene, CDR1 is MNHNS and CDR2 is SASEGT. V was shortened by 0 bases and J by 4 bases, with 15 bases between the two germline ends. The CDR3 consists of 16 residues. The sample is drawn from a study of shared clonotypes between healthy human individuals. General study points: Genetic and exposure-history diversity was limited by the few donors. Sequencing of the sorted subsets was shown by rarefaction to be incomplete despite large depth.

Several immunoSEQ plates received, in even portions, the genomic DNA of each subset. Using immunoSEQ multiplex PCR, the repertoire was profiled, and TCRdb retains in-frame clones only, with some absent. This sample yields 2 million or so clones, of which just under 95% are seen a single time; about 1.1% belongs to the top ten. Terminally differentiated effector memory CD45RA+ cells were left out of the naive CD8 fraction, which was CD45RO-negative and positively selected for CCR7. This TCR was sampled from a man younger than 30 in good health. The source material was naive CD8+ T cells sorted from blood. The chain has TRBV6-1 and TRBJ1-1; D uncertain. The CDR3: CASSEAAGLRTTEAFF. The CDR3 bases are TGTGCCAGCAGTGAAGCGGCAGGCCTGCGGACCACTGAAGCTTTCTTT.